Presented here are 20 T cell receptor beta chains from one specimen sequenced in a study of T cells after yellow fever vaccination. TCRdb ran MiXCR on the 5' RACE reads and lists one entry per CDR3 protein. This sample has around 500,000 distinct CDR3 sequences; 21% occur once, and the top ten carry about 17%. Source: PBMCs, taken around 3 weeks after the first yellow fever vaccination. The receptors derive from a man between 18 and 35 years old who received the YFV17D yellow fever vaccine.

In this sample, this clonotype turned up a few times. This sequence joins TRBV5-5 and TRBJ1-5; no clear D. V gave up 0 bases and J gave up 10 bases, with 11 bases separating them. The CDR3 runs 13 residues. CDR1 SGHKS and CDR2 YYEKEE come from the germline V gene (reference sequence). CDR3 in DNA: TGTGCCAGCAGCTTGGCAACAGCCAAACCCCAGCATTTT. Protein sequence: CASSLATAKPQHF. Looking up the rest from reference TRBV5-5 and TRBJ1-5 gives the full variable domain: DAGVTQSPTHLIKTRGQQVTLRCSPISGHKSVSWYQQVLGQGPQFIFQYYEKEERGRGNFPDRFSARQFPNYSSELNVNALLLGDSALYLCASSLATAKPQHFGDGTRLSIL.

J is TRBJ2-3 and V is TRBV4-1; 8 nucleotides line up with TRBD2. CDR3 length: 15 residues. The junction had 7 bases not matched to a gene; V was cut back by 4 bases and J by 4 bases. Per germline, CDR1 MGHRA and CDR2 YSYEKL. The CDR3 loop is CASSPGRGGSDTQYF. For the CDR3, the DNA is TGCGCCAGCAGCCCCGGGAGGGGAGGTTCAGATACGCAGTATTTT.

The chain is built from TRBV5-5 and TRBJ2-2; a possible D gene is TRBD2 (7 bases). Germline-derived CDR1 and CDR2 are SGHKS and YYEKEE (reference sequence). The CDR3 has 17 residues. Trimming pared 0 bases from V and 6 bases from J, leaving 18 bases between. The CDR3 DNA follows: TGTGCCAGCAGCTTGGGTCTTAGGGGCGGGGGCCCCGGGGAGCTGTTTTTT. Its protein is CASSLGLRGGGPGELFF.

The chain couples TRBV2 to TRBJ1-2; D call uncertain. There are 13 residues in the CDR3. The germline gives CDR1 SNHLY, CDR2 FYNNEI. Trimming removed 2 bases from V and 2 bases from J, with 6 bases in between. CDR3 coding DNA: TGTGCCAGCAGTGAAACGGGCAACTATGGCTACACCTTC. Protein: CASSETGNYGYTF.

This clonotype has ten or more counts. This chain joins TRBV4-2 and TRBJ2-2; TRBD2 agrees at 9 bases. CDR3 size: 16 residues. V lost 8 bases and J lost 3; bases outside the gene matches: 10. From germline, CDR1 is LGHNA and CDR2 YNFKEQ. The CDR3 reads CASHPIGTSYTGELFF. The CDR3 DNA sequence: TGTGCCAGCCACCCAATTGGGACTAGCTACACCGGGGAGCTGTTTTTT.

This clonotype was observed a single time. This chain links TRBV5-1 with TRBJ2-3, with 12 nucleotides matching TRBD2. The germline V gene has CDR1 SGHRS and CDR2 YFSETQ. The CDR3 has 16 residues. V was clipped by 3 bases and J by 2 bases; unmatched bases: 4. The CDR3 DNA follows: TGCGCCAGCAGCTGGACTAGCGGGGCCCTCACAGATACGCAGTATTTT. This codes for CASSWTSGALTDTQYF.

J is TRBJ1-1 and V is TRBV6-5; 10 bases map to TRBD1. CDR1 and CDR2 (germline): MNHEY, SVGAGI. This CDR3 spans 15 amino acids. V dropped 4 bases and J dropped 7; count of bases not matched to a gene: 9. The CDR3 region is CASSSTWTGGDEAFF. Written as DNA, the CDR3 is TGTGCCAGCAGTTCGACCTGGACAGGGGGTGATGAAGCTTTCTTT.

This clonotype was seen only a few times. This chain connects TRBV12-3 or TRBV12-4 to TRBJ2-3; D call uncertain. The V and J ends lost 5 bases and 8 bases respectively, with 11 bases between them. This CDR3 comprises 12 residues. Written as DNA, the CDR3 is TGTGCCAGCAGTCAGCCACTTGCTACGCAGTATTTT. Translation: CASSQPLATQYF.

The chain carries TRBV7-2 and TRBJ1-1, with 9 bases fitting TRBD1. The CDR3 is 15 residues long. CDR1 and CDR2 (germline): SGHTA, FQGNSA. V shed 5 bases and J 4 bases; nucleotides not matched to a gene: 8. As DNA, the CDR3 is TGTGCCAGCAGCCCGGGACAGGGTACGGGCACTGAAGCTTTCTTT. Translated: CASSPGQGTGTEAFF.

The CDR3 DNA reads TGTGCCAGCAGCTTACAAGAATCCGGGGAGCTGTTTTTT. It is translated as CASSLQESGELFF. This chain uses TRBV7-3 with TRBJ2-2; D is unresolved. CDR3 length: 13 amino acids. Trimming pared 2 bases from V and 6 bases from J, leaving 7 bases between. Germline CDR1 reads SGHTA; CDR2 reads FQGTGA.

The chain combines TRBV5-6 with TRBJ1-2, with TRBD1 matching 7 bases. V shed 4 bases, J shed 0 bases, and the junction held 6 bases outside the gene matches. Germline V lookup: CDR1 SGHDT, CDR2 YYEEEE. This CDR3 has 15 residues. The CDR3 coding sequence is TGTGCCAGCAGCGTGGGACAGCGATCTAACTATGGCTACACCTTC. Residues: CASSVGQRSNYGYTF.

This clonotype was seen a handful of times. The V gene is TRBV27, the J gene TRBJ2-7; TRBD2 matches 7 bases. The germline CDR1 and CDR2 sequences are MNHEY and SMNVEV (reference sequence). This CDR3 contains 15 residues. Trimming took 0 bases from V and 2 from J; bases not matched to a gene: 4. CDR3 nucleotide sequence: TGTGCCAGCAGTTTATCGCCCGGACTAGCCTACGAGCAGTACTTC. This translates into CASSLSPGLAYEQYF.

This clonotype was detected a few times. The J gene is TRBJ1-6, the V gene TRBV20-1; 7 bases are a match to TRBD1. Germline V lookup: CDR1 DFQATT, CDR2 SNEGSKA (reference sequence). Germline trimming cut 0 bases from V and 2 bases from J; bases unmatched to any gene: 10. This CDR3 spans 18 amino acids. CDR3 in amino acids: CSARDGVGQGAYNSPLHF. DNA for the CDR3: TGCAGTGCTAGAGATGGGGTCGGCCAGGGGGCCTATAATTCACCCCTCCACTTT.

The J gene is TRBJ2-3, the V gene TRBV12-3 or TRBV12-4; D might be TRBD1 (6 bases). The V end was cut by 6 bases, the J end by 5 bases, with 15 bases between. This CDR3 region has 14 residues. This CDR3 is CASSLGQWIDTQYF. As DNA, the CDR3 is TGTGCCAGCAGCCTCGGACAGTGGATAGATACGCAGTATTTT.

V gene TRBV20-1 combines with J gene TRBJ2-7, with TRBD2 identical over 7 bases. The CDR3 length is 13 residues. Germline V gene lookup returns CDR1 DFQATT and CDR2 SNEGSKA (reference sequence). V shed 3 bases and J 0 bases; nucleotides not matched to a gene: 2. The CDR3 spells CSASGGSSYEQYV. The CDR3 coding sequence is TGCAGTGCTAGCGGGGGGAGCTCCTACGAGCAGTACGTC.

This chain's CDR3 is CASSFRAPGSPLHF. Written as DNA, the CDR3 is TGTGCCAGCAGTTTCCGGGCCCCGGGTTCACCCCTCCACTTT. This chain connects TRBV12-3 or TRBV12-4 to TRBJ1-6; no firm D call. The V end was cut by 3 bases, the J end by 9 bases, with 12 bases between. The CDR3 runs 14 residues.

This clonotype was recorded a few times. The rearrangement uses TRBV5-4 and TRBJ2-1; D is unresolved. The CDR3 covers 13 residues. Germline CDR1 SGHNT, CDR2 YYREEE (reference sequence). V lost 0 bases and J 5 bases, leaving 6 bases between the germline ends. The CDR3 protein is CASSLVPDNEQFF. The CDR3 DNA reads TGTGCCAGCAGCTTGGTTCCGGACAATGAGCAGTTCTTC.

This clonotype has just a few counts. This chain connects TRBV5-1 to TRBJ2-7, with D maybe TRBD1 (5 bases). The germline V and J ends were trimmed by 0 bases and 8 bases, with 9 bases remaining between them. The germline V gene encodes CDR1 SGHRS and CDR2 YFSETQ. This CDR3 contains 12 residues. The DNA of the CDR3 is TGCGCCAGCAGCTTGGCAGGGATGAAGCAGTACTTC. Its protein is CASSLAGMKQYF.

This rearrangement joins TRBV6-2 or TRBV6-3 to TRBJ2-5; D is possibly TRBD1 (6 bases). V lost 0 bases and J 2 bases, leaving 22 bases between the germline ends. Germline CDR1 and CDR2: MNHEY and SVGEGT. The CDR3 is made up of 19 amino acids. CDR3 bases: TGTGCCAGCAGTTACTCGATTAGATCCGCGCAGGGACAACAAGAGACCCAGTACTTC. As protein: CASSYSIRSAQGQQETQYF.

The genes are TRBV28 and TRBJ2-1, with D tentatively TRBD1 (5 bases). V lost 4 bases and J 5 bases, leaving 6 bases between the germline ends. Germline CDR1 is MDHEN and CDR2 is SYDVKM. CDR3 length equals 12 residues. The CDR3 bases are TGTGCCAGCAGTTCGACAGACAATGAGCAGTTCTTC. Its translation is CASSSTDNEQFF.